Included here is one TCR beta chain sequence, with context. V gave up 2 bases and J gave up 4 bases; unmatched junction bases: 6. Per the germline V gene, CDR1 is MNHEY and CDR2 is SMNVEV (reference sequence). The CDR3 has 15 amino acids. This sample was included in a study of cytomegalovirus exposure and HLA in healthy donors. Study summary: Within an early data release were about 85 million unique TCRs drawn from HLA-typed donors.

Donors were nominally healthy when sampled, though unrecorded immune exposures were likely. With 60 Vbeta and 13 Jbeta primers, the PCR was carried out. TCRdb keeps only in-frame clones here, not all; method: immunoSEQ multiplex PCR. The profile shows roughly 190,000 clones, almost 75% of them singletons. The V and J genes are TRBV27 and TRBJ2-3; 7 bases map to TRBD2. Material: PBMCs. The TCR comes from a woman aged 25 to 39 in good health and CMV-seropositive. CDR3 amino acids: CASSLGGSGPDTQYF. The CDR3 region has the DNA TGTGCCAGCAGTTTAGGCGGGAGTGGCCCAGATACGCAGTATTTT.